This entry describes one TCR beta chain. Its antigen is as yet unknown. This sample was included in a study of T cell responses to AZD1222 COVID-19 vaccine. Whole-study results and caveats: Samples come after the peak T cell response, not at day 14.

Here immunoSEQ multiplex PCR was the method, and the copy in TCRdb shows in-frame clones only, minus some. The sample holds more than 85,000 clones, nearly 90% seen once. The CDR3 extends over 15 amino acids. The ends were cut back, 4 bases at V and 0 bases at J, with 9 bases in the middle. Per germline, CDR1 SGHTA and CDR2 FQGNSA. This TCR was recovered from an adult in good health. Sample: peripheral blood, taken on day 0 of AZD1222 vaccination. The chain recombines TRBV7-2 with TRBJ1-4; D is ambiguous. This CDR3 is CASSSNTATNEKLFF. The CDR3 DNA follows: TGTGCCAGCAGCTCTAACACGGCAACTAATGAAAAACTGTTTTTT.